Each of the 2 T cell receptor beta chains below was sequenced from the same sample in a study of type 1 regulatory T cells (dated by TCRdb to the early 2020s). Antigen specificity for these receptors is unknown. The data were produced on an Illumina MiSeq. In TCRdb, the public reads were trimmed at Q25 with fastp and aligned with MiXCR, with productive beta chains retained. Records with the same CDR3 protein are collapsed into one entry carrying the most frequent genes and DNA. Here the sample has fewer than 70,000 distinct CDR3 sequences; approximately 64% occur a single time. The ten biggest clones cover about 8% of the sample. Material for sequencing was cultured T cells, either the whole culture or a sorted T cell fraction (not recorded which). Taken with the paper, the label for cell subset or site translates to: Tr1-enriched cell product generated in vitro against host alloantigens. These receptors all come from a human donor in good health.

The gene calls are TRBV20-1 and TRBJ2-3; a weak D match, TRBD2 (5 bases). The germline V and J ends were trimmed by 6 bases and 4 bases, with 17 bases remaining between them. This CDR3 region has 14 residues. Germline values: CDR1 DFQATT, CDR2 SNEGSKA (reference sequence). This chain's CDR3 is CSARGSGNSDTQYF. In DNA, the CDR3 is TGCAGTGCCCGAGGTTCGGGAAATTCAGATACGCAGTATTTT.

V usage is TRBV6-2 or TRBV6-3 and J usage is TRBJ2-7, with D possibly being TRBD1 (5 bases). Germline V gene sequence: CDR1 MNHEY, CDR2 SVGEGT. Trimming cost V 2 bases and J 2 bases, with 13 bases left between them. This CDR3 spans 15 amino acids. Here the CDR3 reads CASSYGVAGTYEQYF. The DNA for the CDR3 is TGTGCCAGCAGTTACGGGGTCGCAGGGACCTACGAGCAGTACTTC.